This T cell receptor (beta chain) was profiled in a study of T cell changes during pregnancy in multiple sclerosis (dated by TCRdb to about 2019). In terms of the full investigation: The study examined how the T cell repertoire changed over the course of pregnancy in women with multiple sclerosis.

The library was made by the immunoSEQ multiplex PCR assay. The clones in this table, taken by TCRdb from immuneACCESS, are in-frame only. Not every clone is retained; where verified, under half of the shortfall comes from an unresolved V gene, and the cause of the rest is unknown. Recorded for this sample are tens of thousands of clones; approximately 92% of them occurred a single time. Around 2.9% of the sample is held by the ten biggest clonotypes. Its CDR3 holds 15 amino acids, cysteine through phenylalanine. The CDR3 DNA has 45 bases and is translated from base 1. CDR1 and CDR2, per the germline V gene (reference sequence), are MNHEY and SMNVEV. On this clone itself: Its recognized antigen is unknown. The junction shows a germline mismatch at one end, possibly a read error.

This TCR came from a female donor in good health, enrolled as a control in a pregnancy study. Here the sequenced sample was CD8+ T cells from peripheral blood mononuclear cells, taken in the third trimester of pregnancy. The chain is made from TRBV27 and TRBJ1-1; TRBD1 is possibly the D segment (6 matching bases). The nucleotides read TGTGCCAGCAGTTTATTAACAGGGCTGAAAACTGAAGCTTTCTTT. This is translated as CASSLLTGLKTEAFF.